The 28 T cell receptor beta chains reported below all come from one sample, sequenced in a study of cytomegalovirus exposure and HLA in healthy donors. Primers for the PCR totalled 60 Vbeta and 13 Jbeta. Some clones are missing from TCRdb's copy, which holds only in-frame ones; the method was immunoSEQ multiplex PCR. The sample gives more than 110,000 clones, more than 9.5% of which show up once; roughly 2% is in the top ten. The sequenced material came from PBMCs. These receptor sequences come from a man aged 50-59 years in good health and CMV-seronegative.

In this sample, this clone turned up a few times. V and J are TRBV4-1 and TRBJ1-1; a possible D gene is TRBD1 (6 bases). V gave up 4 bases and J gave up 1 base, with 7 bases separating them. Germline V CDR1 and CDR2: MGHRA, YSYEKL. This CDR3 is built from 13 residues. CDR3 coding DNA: TGCGCCAGCAGCCCGGGACAGAACACTGAAGCTTTCTTT. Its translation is CASSPGQNTEAFF.

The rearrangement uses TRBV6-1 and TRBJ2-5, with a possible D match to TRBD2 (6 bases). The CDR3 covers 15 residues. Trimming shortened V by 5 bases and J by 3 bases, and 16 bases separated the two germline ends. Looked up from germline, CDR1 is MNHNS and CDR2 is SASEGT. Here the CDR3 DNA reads TGTGCCAGCAGTATAAATAACTCGGGAGAAGAGACCCAGTACTTC. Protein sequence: CASSINNSGEETQYF.

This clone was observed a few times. Written as DNA, the CDR3 is TGCAGTACAGGGGGCTTAGAGACCCAGTACTTC. Protein sequence: CSTGGLETQYF. This chain uses TRBV29-1 with TRBJ2-5; 9 positions agree with TRBD1. The germline CDR1 and CDR2 sequences are SQVTM and ANQGSEA. CDR3 length: 11 residues.

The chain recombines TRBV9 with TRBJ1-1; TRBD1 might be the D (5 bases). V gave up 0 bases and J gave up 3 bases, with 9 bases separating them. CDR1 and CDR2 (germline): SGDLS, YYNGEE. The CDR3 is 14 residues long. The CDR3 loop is CASSVDGGDTEAFF. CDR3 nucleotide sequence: TGTGCCAGCAGCGTAGACGGGGGGGACACTGAAGCTTTCTTT.

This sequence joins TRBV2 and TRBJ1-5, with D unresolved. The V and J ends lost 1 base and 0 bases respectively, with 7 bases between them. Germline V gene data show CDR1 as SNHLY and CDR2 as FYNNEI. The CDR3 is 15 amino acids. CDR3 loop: CASSEGQNSNQPQHF. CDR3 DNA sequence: TGTGCCAGCAGTGAAGGGCAGAATAGCAATCAGCCCCAGCATTTT.

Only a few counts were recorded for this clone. The CDR3 reads CASSIGRETEAFF. CDR3 in DNA: TGTGCCAGTAGTATAGGCAGGGAAACTGAAGCTTTCTTT. The chain couples TRBV19 to TRBJ1-1; TRBD1 might be the D (5 bases). Trimming pared 1 base from V and 5 bases from J, leaving 8 bases between. This CDR3 spans 13 amino acids. CDR1 LNHDA and CDR2 SQIVND come from the germline V gene (reference sequence).

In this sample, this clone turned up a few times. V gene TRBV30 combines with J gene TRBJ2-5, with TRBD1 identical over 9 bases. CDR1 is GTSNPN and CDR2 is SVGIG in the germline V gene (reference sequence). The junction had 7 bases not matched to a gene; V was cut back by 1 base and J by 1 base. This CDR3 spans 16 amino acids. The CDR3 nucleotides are TGTGCCTGGAGTGACGTGGGACAGGGAGGCCAAGAGACCCAGTACTTC. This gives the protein CAWSDVGQGGQETQYF.

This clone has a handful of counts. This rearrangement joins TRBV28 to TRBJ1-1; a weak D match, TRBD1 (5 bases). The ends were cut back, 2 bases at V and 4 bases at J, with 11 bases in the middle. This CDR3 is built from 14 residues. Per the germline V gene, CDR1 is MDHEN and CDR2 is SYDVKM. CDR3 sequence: CASSLIRVTTEAFF. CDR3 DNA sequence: TGTGCCAGCAGTTTAATCAGGGTAACCACTGAAGCTTTCTTT.

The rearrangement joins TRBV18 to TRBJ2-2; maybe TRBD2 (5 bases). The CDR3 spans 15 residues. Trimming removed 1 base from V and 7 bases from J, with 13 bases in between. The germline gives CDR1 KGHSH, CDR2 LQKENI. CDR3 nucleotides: TGTGCCAGCTCACCACTACGAGGGTTAGGCGGGGAGCTGTTTTTT. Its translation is CASSPLRGLGGELFF. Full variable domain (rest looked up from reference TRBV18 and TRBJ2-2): NAGVMQNPRHLVRRRGQEARLRCSPMKGHSHVYWYRQLPEEGLKFMVYLQKENIIDESGMPKERFSAEFPKEGPSILRIQQVVRGDSAAYFCASSPLRGLGGELFFGEGSRLTVL.

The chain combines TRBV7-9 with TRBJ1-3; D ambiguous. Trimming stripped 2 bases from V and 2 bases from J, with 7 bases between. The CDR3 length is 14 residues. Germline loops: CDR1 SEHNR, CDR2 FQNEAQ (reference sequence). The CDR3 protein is CASSLRGAGNTIYF. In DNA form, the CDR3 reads TGTGCCAGCAGCTTACGCGGAGCTGGAAACACCATATATTTT.

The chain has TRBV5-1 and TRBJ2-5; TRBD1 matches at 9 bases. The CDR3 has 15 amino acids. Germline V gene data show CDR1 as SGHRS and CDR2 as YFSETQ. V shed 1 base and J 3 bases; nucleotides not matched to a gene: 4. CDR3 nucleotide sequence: TGCGCCAGCAGCTTGACGGGACAGGGTGAAGAGACCCAGTACTTC. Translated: CASSLTGQGEETQYF. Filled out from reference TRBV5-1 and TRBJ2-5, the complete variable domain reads KAGVTQTPRYLIKTRGQQVTLSCSPISGHRSVSWYQQTPGQGLQFLFEYFSETQRNKGNFPGRFSGRQFSNSRSEMNVSTLELGDSALYLCASSLTGQGEETQYFGPGTRLLVL.

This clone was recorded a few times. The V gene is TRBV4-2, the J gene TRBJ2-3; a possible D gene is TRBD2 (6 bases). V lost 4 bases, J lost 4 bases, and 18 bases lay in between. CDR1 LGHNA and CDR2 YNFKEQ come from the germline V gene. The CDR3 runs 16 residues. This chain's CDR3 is CASSPAGSLSADTQYF. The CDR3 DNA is TGTGCCAGCAGCCCAGCCGGGAGCTTGAGCGCAGATACGCAGTATTTT.

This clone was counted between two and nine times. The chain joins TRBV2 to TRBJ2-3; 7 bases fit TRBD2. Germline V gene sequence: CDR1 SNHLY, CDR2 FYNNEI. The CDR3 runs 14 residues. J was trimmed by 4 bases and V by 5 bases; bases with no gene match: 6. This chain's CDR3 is CASSLLAKADTQYF. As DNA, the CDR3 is TGTGCCAGCAGTTTACTAGCGAAAGCAGATACGCAGTATTTT.

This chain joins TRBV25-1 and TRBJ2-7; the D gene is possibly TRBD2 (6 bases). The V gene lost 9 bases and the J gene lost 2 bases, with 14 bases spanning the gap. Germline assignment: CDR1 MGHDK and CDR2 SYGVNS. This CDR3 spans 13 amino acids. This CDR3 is CARRGGGTYEQYF. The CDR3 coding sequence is TGTGCCAGAAGGGGCGGAGGGACCTACGAGCAGTACTTC.

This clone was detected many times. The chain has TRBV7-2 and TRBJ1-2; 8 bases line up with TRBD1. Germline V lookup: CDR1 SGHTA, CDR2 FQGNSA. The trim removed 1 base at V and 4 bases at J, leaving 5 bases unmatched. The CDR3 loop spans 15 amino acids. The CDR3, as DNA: TGTGCCAGCAGCTTAGGGCAGGGGGCTCCCTATGGCTACACCTTC. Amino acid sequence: CASSLGQGAPYGYTF.

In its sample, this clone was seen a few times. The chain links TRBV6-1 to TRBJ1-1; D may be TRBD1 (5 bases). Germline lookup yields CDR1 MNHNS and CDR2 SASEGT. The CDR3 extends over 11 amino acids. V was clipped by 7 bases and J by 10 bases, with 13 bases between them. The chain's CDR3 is CASNLSGGAFF. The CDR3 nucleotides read TGTGCCAGCAACCTGTCCGGGGGAGCTTTCTTT.

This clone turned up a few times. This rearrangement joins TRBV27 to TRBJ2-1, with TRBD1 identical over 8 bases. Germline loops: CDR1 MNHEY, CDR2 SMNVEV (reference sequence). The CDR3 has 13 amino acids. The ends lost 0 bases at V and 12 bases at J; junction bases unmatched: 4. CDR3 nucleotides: TGTGCCAGCAGTTTATCCCCCGGGACAGGGCAGTTCTTC. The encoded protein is CASSLSPGTGQFF.

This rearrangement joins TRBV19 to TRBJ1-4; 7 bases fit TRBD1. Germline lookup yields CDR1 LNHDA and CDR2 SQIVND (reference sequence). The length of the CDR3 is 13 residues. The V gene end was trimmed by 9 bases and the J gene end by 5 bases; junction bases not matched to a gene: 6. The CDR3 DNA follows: TGTGCCAGCCAGGGACAGCTAAATGAAAAACTGTTTTTT. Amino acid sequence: CASQGQLNEKLFF.

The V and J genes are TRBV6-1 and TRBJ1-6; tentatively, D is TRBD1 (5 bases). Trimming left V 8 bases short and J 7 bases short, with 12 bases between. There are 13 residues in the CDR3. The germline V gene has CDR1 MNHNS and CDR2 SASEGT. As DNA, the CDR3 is TGTGCCAGCGATGGGCAGGGCAATTCACCCCTCCACTTT. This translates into CASDGQGNSPLHF.

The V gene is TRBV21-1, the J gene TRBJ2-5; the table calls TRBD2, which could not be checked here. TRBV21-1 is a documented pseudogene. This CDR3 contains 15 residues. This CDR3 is CATSGRADYQETQYF. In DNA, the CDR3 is TGTGCCACCTCCGGGCGGGCGGACTACCAAGAGACCCAGTACTTC.

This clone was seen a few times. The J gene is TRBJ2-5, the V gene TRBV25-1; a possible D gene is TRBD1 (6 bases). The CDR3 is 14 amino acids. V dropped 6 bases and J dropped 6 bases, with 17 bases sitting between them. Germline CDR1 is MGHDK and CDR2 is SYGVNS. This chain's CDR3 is CASRTDRNRQTQYF. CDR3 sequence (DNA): TGTGCCAGCAGGACCGACAGGAACCGGCAGACCCAGTACTTC.

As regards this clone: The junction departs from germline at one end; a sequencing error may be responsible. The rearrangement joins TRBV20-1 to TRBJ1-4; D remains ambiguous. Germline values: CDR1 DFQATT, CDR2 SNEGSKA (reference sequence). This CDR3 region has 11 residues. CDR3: CSAREFREPRF. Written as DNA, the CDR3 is TGCAGTGCTAGAGAGTTCCGGGAACCCCGTTTT.

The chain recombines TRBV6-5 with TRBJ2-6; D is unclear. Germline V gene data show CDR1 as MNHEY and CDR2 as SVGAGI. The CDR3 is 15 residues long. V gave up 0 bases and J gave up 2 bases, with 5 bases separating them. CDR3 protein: CASSYSEPGANVLTF. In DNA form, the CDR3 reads TGTGCCAGCAGTTACTCGGAGCCTGGGGCCAACGTCCTGACTTTC.

CDR3 in amino acids: CASSSQRDSISGELFF. The CDR3 region has the DNA TGTGCCAGCAGTTCTCAGCGGGATAGTATTAGCGGGGAGCTGTTTTTT. V gene TRBV28 combines with J gene TRBJ2-2; 7 bases map to TRBD2. The V and J ends lost 4 bases and 7 bases, in that order; junction bases with no gene match: 12. Germline V lookup: CDR1 MDHEN, CDR2 SYDVKM. The CDR3 runs 16 residues. The full variable domain, with the rest looked up from reference TRBV28 and TRBJ2-2, is DVKVTQSSRYLVKRTGEKVFLECVQDMDHENMFWYRQDPGLGLRLIYFSYDVKMKEKGDIPEGYSVSREKKERFSLILESASTNQTSMYLCASSSQRDSISGELFFGEGSRLTVL.

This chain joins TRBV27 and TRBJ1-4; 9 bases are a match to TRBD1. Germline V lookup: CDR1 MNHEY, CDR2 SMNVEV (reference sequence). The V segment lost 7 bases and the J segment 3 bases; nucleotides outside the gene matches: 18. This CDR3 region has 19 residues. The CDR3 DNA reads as TGTGCCAGCACCCATAAGGACAGGGGACCGCCTTGGGCTAATGAAAAACTGTTTTTT. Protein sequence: CASTHKDRGPPWANEKLFF.

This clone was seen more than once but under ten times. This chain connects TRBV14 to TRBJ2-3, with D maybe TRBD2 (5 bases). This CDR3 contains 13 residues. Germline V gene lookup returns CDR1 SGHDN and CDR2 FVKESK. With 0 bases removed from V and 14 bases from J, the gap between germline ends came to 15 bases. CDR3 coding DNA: TGTGCCAGCAGCCAAGATAGCACTAGGAGGTCGTATTTT. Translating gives CASSQDSTRRSYF.

This CDR3 reads CASIRQQSCSNQPQHF. The DNA for the CDR3 is TGTGCCAGCATTCGACAGCAGAGTTGTAGCAATCAGCCCCAGCATTTT. This sequence joins TRBV6-4 and TRBJ1-5, with D possibly TRBD1 on 5 matching bases. This CDR3 contains 16 residues. Trimming removed 7 bases from V and 0 bases from J, with 16 bases in between. CDR1 and CDR2 (germline): MRHNA, SNTAGT.

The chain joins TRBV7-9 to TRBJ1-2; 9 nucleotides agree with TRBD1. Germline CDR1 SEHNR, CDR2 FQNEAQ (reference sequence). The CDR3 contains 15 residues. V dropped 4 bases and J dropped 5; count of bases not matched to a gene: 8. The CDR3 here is CASSSTGGEGYGYTF. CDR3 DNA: TGTGCCAGCAGCTCTACAGGGGGCGAAGGGTATGGCTACACCTTC.